The following is a T cell receptor beta chain sequence with its context. Its antigen is not known. This sample is drawn from a study of shared clonotypes between healthy human individuals. Study-level results: The study found roughly 5% of naive CD4 clonotypes shared across a few donors. Clonotypes which were not shared had lower generation probabilities than clonotypes that all four donors shared.

The CDR3 is 16 residues long. Trimming took 7 bases from V and 0 from J, leaving 18 bases between them. Per the germline V gene, CDR1 is SGHNT and CDR2 is YYREEE (reference sequence). Generated by immunoSEQ multiplex PCR, the TCRdb table keeps only in-frame clones and is missing some. The sample contains 2 million to 3 million clones, roughly 93% of which appear only once. The receptor was isolated from a man aged 18 to 30 in good health. Some clones in this sample may be carry-over from other donors' samples. This rearrangement joins TRBV5-4 to TRBJ2-3; D is possibly TRBD2 (6 bases). The sample taken for sequencing was naive CD4+ T cells from PBMCs. This sample's subset: CD45RA+ positively selected. The CDR3 is CASSSPTSLSTDTQYF. CDR3 sequence (DNA): TGTGCCAGCTCCTCCCCGACTAGTCTAAGCACAGATACGCAGTATTTT.